Following are 20 T cell receptor beta chains from one sample sequenced in a study of blood T cell repertoires in COVID-19. Clones were sequenced by immunoSEQ multiplex PCR, and TCRdb holds only the in-frame ones, with some missing. This repertoire shows 400,000 to 450,000 clones, more than 70% found once; its top ten account for 10% to 15%. Sequenced input: peripheral blood. The receptor set was obtained from a woman aged 45-59 years with COVID-19, enrolled during active disease.

This clone was seen only once. The gene calls are TRBV19 and TRBJ1-4; possibly TRBD1 for D (5 bases). With 1 base removed from V and 7 bases from J, the gap between germline ends came to 16 bases. The CDR3 length is 16 residues. Germline loops: CDR1 LNHDA, CDR2 SQIVND (reference sequence). CDR3 DNA: TGTGCCAGTAGTATAGTCTCCCCAGGGAACGGTGAAAAACTGTTTTTT. It yields the protein CASSIVSPGNGEKLFF. The variable domain in full, completed from reference TRBV19 and TRBJ1-4, reads DGGITQSPKYLFRKEGQNVTLSCEQNLNHDAMYWYRQDPGQGLRLIYYSQIVNDFQKGDIAEGYSVSREKKESFPLTVTSAQKNPTAFYLCASSIVSPGNGEKLFFGSGTQLSVL.

Concerning this clone: At the DNA level, this CDR3 is encoded by other sequences in the same sample as well. The rearrangement links TRBV4-1 to TRBJ2-5, with 9 positions matching TRBD2. The CDR3 length is 15 residues. V was pared by 3 bases and J by 4 bases, with 6 bases of the junction left unmatched. The germline CDR1 and CDR2 sequences are MGHRA and YSYEKL. CDR3: CASSQAGTSLETQYF. The CDR3 nucleotides are TGCGCCAGCAGCCAGGCCGGGACTAGCCTAGAGACCCAGTACTTC.

The chain uses TRBV11-2 and TRBJ1-1; D gene unclear. The germline V gene encodes CDR1 SGHAT and CDR2 FQNNGV. V was pared by 4 bases and J by 0 bases, with 6 bases between. The CDR3 spans 13 residues. The CDR3 nucleotides are TGTGCCAGCAGCTCCCAAATGAACACTGAAGCTTTCTTT. This codes for CASSSQMNTEAFF.

V and J are TRBV19 and TRBJ1-2; D ambiguous. The germline V and J ends were trimmed by 6 bases and 0 bases, with 14 bases remaining between them. Per germline, CDR1 LNHDA and CDR2 SQIVND (reference sequence). CDR3 size: 15 residues. CDR3 sequence: CASRDSSKANYGYTF. The CDR3 DNA reads as TGTGCCAGTAGGGACTCAAGTAAAGCTAACTATGGCTACACCTTC.

The gene calls are TRBV5-1 and TRBJ2-7; TRBD1 is a possible D gene (6 bases). The V end was cut by 0 bases, the J end by 6 bases, with 25 bases between. The CDR3 sequence is 18 residues long. CDR1 and CDR2 (germline): SGHRS, YFSETQ. CDR3 sequence: CASSLEPQGSYRDGEQYF. CDR3 DNA sequence: TGCGCCAGCAGCTTGGAACCACAGGGATCCTATAGGGACGGCGAGCAGTACTTC. The variable domain in full, with the rest retrieved from reference TRBV5-1 and TRBJ2-7, is KAGVTQTPRYLIKTRGQQVTLSCSPISGHRSVSWYQQTPGQGLQFLFEYFSETQRNKGNFPGRFSGRQFSNSRSEMNVSTLELGDSALYLCASSLEPQGSYRDGEQYFGPGTRLTVT.

The V call is TRBV18, the J call TRBJ2-7; TRBD2 matches 8 bases. Germline CDR1 KGHSH, CDR2 LQKENI. Trimming removed 6 bases from V and 5 bases from J; junction bases left unmatched: 12. CDR3 length equals 15 residues. CDR3: CASSPSGGLSDEQYF. The CDR3 bases are TGTGCCAGCTCGCCGAGCGGGGGCCTTTCGGACGAGCAGTACTTC.

The rearrangement uses TRBV5-4 and TRBJ2-1; TRBD2 is a possible D gene (6 bases). The germline gives CDR1 SGHNT, CDR2 YYREEE (reference sequence). The CDR3 has 15 residues. Trimming left V 0 bases short and J 4 bases short, with 11 bases between. The CDR3 bases are TGTGCCAGCAGCTTGGGGGACTTTTATTACAATGAGCAGTTCTTC. Protein: CASSLGDFYYNEQFF.

With regard to this clone: This specimen includes other DNA sequences encoding the same CDR3. The CDR3 DNA is TGCGCCAGCAGCTTGACAGGAGCAACTAATGAAAAACTGTTTTTT. Translated: CASSLTGATNEKLFF. The chain couples TRBV5-1 to TRBJ1-4; a weak D match, TRBD1 (5 bases). V dropped 1 base and J dropped 0 bases, with 7 bases sitting between them. Germline values: CDR1 SGHRS, CDR2 YFSETQ. There are 15 residues in the CDR3.

The rearrangement links TRBV9 to TRBJ2-7; TRBD2 aligns across 9 bases. J was trimmed by 7 bases and V by 2 bases; bases with no gene match: 13. CDR3 length equals 16 residues. Germline lookup yields CDR1 SGDLS and CDR2 YYNGEE. CDR3 protein: CASSVSGGPSTGEQYF. CDR3 nucleotides: TGTGCCAGCAGCGTCAGCGGGGGGCCTTCCACTGGGGAGCAGTACTTC.

This clone was observed a handful of times. The chain couples TRBV25-1 to TRBJ1-3; D is ambiguous. Trimming removed 2 bases from V and 0 bases from J, with 5 bases in between. CDR3 length: 14 residues. CDR1 is MGHDK and CDR2 is SYGVNS in the germline V gene. The CDR3 region is CASSERVSGNTIYF. In DNA form, the CDR3 reads TGTGCCAGCAGTGAACGGGTCTCTGGAAACACCATATATTTT.

The chain employs TRBV11-3 and TRBJ2-5; 7 nucleotides match TRBD2. Unmatched junction bases numbered 5, after V lost 2 bases and J lost 5 bases. The CDR3 is 14 residues long. Germline V gene sequence: CDR1 SGHNT, CDR2 YENEEA. CDR3 protein: CASSLRLAGETQYF. CDR3 sequence (DNA): TGTGCCAGCAGCTTACGACTAGCAGGGGAGACCCAGTACTTC. Looking up the rest from reference TRBV11-3 and TRBJ2-5 gives the full variable domain: EAGVVQSPRYKIIEKKQPVAFWCNPISGHNTLYWYLQNLGQGPELLIRYENEEAVDDSQLPKDRFSAERLKGVDSTLKIQPAELGDSAVYLCASSLRLAGETQYFGPGTRLLVL.

The chain is built from TRBV12-3 or TRBV12-4 and TRBJ1-2; maybe TRBD1 (5 bases). With 5 bases removed from V and 2 bases from J, the gap between germline ends came to 9 bases. The CDR3 extends over 13 amino acids. The CDR3 loop reads CASSGAGNYGYTF. The CDR3 DNA reads TGTGCCAGCAGTGGGGCCGGGAACTATGGCTACACCTTC.

V is TRBV7-2 and J is TRBJ2-7, with unresolved D. V lost 1 base and J lost 4, with 11 bases in between. Looked up from germline, CDR1 is SGHTA and CDR2 is FQGNSA. The CDR3 consists of 14 residues. The CDR3 DNA reads as TGTGCCAGCAGCTTAGGATGGGCACAATACGAGCAGTACTTC. This sequence encodes CASSLGWAQYEQYF.

V usage is TRBV30 and J usage is TRBJ1-2; TRBD1 is a possible D gene (6 bases). Germline CDR1 is GTSNPN and CDR2 is SVGIG (reference sequence). With 4 bases removed from V and 7 bases from J, the gap between germline ends came to 22 bases. This CDR3 has 15 amino acids. The DNA of the CDR3 is TGTGCCTGGACCTGGGGGCAGGTGGGGATAAGTGGCTACACCTTC. Translated: CAWTWGQVGISGYTF.

This sequence joins TRBV10-3 and TRBJ2-6, with D possibly matching TRBD2 (5 bases). This CDR3 region has 16 residues. The ends were cut back, 3 bases at V and 4 bases at J, with 13 bases in the middle. Germline CDR1 ENHRY, CDR2 SYGVKD. CDR3: CAISDYPAEGANVLTF. In nucleotides, the CDR3 is TGTGCCATCAGTGACTACCCAGCGGAGGGGGCCAACGTCCTGACTTTC.

This rearrangement joins TRBV5-5 to TRBJ2-2; D gene unclear. The germline CDR1 and CDR2 sequences are SGHKS and YYEKEE (reference sequence). The CDR3 covers 12 residues. Trimming stripped 5 bases from V and 1 base from J, with 3 bases between. CDR3 in amino acids: CASSLNTGELFF. CDR3 DNA sequence: TGTGCCAGCAGTCTGAACACCGGGGAGCTGTTTTTT. The whole variable domain, filled in from reference TRBV5-5 and TRBJ2-2, reads DAGVTQSPTHLIKTRGQQVTLRCSPISGHKSVSWYQQVLGQGPQFIFQYYEKEERGRGNFPDRFSARQFPNYSSELNVNALLLGDSALYLCASSLNTGELFFGEGSRLTVL.

V is TRBV10-3 and J is TRBJ1-2; no clear D. Per the germline V gene, CDR1 is ENHRY and CDR2 is SYGVKD. This CDR3 contains 12 residues. Trimming cost V 2 bases and J 7 bases, with 8 bases left between them. The CDR3 loop reads CAISEVEGGYTF. Written as DNA, the CDR3 is TGTGCCATCAGTGAGGTGGAGGGTGGCTACACCTTC.

This clone was seen a few times. The V and J genes are TRBV13 and TRBJ1-1, with 7 bases matching TRBD1. This CDR3 comprises 15 residues. V shed 5 bases, J shed 3 bases, and the junction held 9 bases outside the gene matches. The V gene's germline CDR1 is PRHDT and CDR2 FYEKMQ (reference sequence). CDR3 loop: CASSPMKGADTEAFF. DNA for the CDR3: TGTGCCAGCAGCCCCATGAAGGGGGCTGACACTGAAGCTTTCTTT.

CDR3 region: CASSSIADTEAFF. CDR3 nucleotide sequence: TGTGCCAGCTCATCCATAGCGGACACTGAAGCTTTCTTT. The chain couples TRBV18 to TRBJ1-1; D is undetermined. Germline V gene lookup returns CDR1 KGHSH and CDR2 LQKENI. Trimming left V 5 bases short and J 3 bases short, with 10 bases between. CDR3 length: 13 amino acids.

This rearrangement joins TRBV2 to TRBJ1-1; 7 bases line up with TRBD1. The length of the CDR3 is 12 residues. Looked up from germline, CDR1 is SNHLY and CDR2 is FYNNEI. V shed 6 bases and J 5 bases; nucleotides not matched to a gene: 3. The CDR3 sequence is CASSQTGTEAFF. CDR3 sequence (DNA): TGTGCCAGCAGCCAGACAGGGACTGAAGCTTTCTTT. Filled out from reference TRBV2 and TRBJ1-1, the complete variable domain reads EPEVTQTPSHQVTQMGQEVILRCVPISNHLYFYWYRQILGQKVEFLVSFYNNEISEKSEIFDDQFSVERPDGSNFTLKIRSTKLEDSAMYFCASSQTGTEAFFGQGTRLTVV.